Below, 9 T cell receptor beta chains from the same sample are listed, as sequenced in a study of low-dose radiotherapy and immunotherapy resistance in tumors. Covering alpha and beta chains, TRAV- and TRBV-specific primers were used for the first-strand cDNA. TCR amplification involved approximately 20 PCR cycles with a constant-region primer and V-primer adapter. TCRdb reprocessed the reads with MiXCR, giving one entry per CDR3 protein. The sample consists of tens of thousands of distinct CDR3 sequences, approximately 25% of them appearing once. This sample's time point: before trial treatment. The sample was PBMCs, taken before treatment. These receptors were collected from a male donor with prostate cancer.

This rearrangement joins TRBV28 to TRBJ1-1, with D maybe TRBD1 (5 bases). V was cut by 3 bases and J by 4 bases, with 12 bases left in between. The CDR3 contains 14 residues. CDR1 is MDHEN, CDR2 SYDVKM, per germline. CDR3 loop: CASSFRLGGTEAFF. CDR3 in DNA: TGTGCCAGCAGTTTCCGGTTGGGGGGCACTGAAGCTTTCTTT.

The CDR3 DNA reads as TGTGCCAGCAGCCCGGAAACTATAGCGGGAGCAAACGGGGAGCTGTTTTTT. Its protein product is CASSPETIAGANGELFF. The rearrangement uses TRBV5-3 and TRBJ2-2; 9 nucleotides line up with TRBD2. TRBV5-3 is placed among ORFs of uncertain function. V trimming: 8 bases; J trimming: 7 bases; junction bases outside the gene matches: 18. The CDR3 sequence is 17 residues long.

This clonotype came up a few times. The genes are TRBV7-9 and TRBJ2-7, with 10 nucleotides matching TRBD2. Germline assignment: CDR1 SEHNR and CDR2 FQNEAQ (reference sequence). V was pared by 5 bases and J by 5 bases, with 3 bases of the junction left unmatched. The CDR3 consists of 13 residues. The CDR3 region is CASSPGTSDEQYF. The DNA of the CDR3 is TGTGCCAGCAGCCCCGGGACTAGCGACGAGCAGTACTTC.

Many counts were recorded for this clonotype. The V and J genes are TRBV5-5 and TRBJ1-3; D unresolved. CDR3 size: 15 residues. Trimming removed 0 bases at V and 2 bases at J, with 9 bases between. CDR1 and CDR2 (germline): SGHKS, YYEKEE (reference sequence). For the CDR3, the DNA is TGTGCCAGCAGCTTGGAAGGTTATACTGGAAACACCATATATTTT. Protein sequence: CASSLEGYTGNTIYF.

In this sample, this clonotype turned up many times. The CDR3, as DNA: TGTGCCAGCAGCGCGACTAGCGGGAGGCCCGTCGACGCGCAGTATTTT. It specifies CASSATSGRPVDAQYF. This chain links TRBV4-2 with TRBJ2-3; 13 bases are shared with TRBD2. The CDR3 has 16 amino acids. Trimming at V came to 5 bases and at J to 10 bases, leaving 12 bases not matched to a gene. CDR1 LGHNA and CDR2 YNFKEQ come from the germline V gene.

This clonotype was observed at least ten times. The chain has TRBV29-1 and TRBJ2-3; TRBD1 matches 7 bases. The V gene's germline CDR1 is SQVTM and CDR2 ANQGSEA. CDR3 size: 13 residues. V lost 4 bases to trimming and J lost 3 bases; unmatched junction nucleotides: 4. CDR3: CSVAQGTTDTQYF. CDR3 nucleotide sequence: TGCAGCGTTGCACAGGGGACGACAGATACGCAGTATTTT.

There are many counts of this clonotype. The chain employs TRBV12-3 or TRBV12-4 and TRBJ1-1; D is unclear. This CDR3 contains 14 residues. V was pared by 2 bases and J by 2 bases, with 9 bases between. The CDR3 DNA is TGTGCCAGCAGTTTAAAACTGAGAAACACTGAAGCTTTCTTT. Protein: CASSLKLRNTEAFF.

This clonotype was detected only a few times. The chain combines TRBV25-1 with TRBJ2-1; D might be TRBD1 or TRBD2, each matching 5 bases. The V end lost 2 bases, the J end lost 8 bases, and 13 bases lay between the germline ends. The CDR3 has 14 residues. Germline V gene data show CDR1 as MGHDK and CDR2 as SYGVNS. CDR3: CASSEPGTRDEQFF. DNA for the CDR3: TGTGCCAGCAGTGAACCAGGGACGCGCGATGAGCAGTTCTTC.

This clonotype was observed many times. Here the CDR3 reads CASRAGQGIVGDEKLFF. CDR3 sequence (DNA): TGTGCCAGCAGGGCGGGACAGGGCATCGTCGGTGATGAAAAACTGTTTTTT. V gene TRBV12-3 or TRBV12-4 combines with J gene TRBJ1-4; 9 bases align to TRBD1. The V gene end was trimmed by 6 bases and the J gene end by 6 bases; junction bases not matched to a gene: 14. The CDR3 spans 17 residues.